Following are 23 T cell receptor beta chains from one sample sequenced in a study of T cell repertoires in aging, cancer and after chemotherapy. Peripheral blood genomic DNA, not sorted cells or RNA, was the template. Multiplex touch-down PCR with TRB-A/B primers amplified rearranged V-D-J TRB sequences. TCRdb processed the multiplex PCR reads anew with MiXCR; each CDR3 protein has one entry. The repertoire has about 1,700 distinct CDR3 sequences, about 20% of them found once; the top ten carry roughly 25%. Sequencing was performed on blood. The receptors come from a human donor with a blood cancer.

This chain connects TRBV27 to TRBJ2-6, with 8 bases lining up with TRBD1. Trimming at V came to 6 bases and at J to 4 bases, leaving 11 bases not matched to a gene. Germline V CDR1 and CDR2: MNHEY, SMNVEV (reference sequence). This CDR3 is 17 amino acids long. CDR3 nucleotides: TGTGCCAGCAGGCCGGGACAGGACCTTAAGGGGGCCAACGTCCTGACTTTC. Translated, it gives CASRPGQDLKGANVLTF. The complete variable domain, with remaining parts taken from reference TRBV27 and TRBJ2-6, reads EAQVTQNPRYLITVTGKKLTVTCSQNMNHEYMSWYRQDPGLGLRQIYYSMNVEVTDKGDVPEGYKVSRKEKRNFPLILESPSPNQTSLYFCASRPGQDLKGANVLTFGAGSRLTVL.

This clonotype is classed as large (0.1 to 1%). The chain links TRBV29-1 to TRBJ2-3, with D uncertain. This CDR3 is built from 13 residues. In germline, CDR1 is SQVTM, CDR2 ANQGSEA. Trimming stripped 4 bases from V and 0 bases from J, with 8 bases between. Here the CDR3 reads CSVVPQSTDTQYF. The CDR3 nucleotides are TGCAGCGTTGTCCCTCAAAGCACAGATACGCAGTATTTT.

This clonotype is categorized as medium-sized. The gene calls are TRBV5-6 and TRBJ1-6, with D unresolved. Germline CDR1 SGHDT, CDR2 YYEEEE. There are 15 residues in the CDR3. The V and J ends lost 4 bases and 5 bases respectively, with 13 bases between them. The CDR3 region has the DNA TGTGCCAGCAGCCCACGGGGATTTAATAATTCACCCCTCCACTTT. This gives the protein CASSPRGFNNSPLHF.

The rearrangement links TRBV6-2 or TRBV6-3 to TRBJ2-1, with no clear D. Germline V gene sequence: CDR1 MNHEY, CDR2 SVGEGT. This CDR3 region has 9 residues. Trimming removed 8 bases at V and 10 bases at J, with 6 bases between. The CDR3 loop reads CASGPEQFF. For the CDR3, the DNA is TGTGCCAGCGGGCCGGAGCAGTTCTTC.

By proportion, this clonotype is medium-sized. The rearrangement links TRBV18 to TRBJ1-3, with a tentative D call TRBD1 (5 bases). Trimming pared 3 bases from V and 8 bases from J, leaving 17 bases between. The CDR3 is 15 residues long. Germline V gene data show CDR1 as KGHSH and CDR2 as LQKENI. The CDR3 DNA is TGTGCCAGCTCACCGACCCCACAAGACAGAGACACCATATATTTT. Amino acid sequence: CASSPTPQDRDTIYF.

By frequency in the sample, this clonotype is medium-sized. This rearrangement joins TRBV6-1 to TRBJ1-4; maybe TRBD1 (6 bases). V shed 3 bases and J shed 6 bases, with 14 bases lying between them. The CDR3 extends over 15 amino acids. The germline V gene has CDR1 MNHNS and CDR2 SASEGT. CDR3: CASSDFGTLDEKLFF. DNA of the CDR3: TGTGCCAGCAGTGATTTTGGGACACTGGATGAAAAACTGTTTTTT.

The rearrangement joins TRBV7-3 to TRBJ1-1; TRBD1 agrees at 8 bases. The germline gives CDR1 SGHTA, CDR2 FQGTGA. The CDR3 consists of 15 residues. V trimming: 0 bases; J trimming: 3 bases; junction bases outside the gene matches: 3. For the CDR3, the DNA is TGTGCCAGCAGCTTAACCAGGGGGCTTGACACTGAAGCTTTCTTT. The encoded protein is CASSLTRGLDTEAFF.

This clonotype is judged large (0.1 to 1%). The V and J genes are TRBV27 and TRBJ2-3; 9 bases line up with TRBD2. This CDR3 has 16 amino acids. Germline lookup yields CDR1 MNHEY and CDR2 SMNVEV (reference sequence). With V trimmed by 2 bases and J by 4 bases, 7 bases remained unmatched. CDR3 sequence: CASSLILAGSADTQYF. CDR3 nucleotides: TGTGCCAGCAGTTTAATCCTAGCGGGGAGCGCAGATACGCAGTATTTT.

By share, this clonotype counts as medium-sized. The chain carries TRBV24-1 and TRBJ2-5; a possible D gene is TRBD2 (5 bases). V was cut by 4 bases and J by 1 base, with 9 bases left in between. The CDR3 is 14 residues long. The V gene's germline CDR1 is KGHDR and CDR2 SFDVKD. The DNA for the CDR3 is TGTGCCACCAGTGAGACCGGGGTCCAAGAGACCCAGTACTTC. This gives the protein CATSETGVQETQYF.

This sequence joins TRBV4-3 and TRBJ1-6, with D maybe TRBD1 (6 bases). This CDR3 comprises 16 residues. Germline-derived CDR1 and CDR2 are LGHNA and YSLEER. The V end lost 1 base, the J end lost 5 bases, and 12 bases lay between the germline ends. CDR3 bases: TGCGCCAGCAGCCAAGGATCCAGGGGAAATAATTCACCCCTCCACTTT. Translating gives CASSQGSRGNNSPLHF.

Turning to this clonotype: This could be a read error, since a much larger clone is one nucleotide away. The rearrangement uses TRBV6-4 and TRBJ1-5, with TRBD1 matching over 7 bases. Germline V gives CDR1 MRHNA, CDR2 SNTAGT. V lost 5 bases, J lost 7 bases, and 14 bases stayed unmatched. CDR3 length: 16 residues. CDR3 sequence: CASSSNRQGVEQPQHF. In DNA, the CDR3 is TGTGCCAGCAGTTCAAACCGACAGGGAGTGGAACAGCCCCAGCATTTT.

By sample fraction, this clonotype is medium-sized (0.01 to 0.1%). CDR3 nucleotides: TGTGCCAGCTCACCTTCTCCCGACAGGTCGGATGAAGCTTTCTTT. It encodes CASSPSPDRSDEAFF. V gene TRBV18 combines with J gene TRBJ1-1; a possible D gene is TRBD1 (6 bases). V lost 3 bases, J lost 7 bases, and 18 bases lay in between. Germline CDR1 and CDR2: KGHSH and LQKENI. The CDR3 contains 15 residues.

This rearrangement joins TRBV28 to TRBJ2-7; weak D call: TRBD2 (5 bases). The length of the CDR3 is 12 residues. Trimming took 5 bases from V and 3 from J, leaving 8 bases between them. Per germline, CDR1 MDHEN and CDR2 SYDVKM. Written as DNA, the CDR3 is TGTGCCAGCAGTCGGGGAAACTACGAGCAGTACGTC. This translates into CASSRGNYEQYV.

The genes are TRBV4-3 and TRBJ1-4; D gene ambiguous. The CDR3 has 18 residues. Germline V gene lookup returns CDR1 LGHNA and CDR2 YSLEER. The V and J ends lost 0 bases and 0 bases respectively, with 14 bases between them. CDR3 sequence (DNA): TGCGCCAGCAGCCAAGATAAGTTCGGGATGGCAACTAATGAAAAACTGTTTTTT. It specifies CASSQDKFGMATNEKLFF.

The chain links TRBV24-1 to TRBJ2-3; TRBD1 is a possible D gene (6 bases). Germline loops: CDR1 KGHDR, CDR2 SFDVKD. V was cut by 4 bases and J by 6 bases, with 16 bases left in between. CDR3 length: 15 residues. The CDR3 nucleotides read TGTGCCACCAGTGACCCCGGGACACTAGACGATACGCAGTATTTT. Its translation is CATSDPGTLDDTQYF.

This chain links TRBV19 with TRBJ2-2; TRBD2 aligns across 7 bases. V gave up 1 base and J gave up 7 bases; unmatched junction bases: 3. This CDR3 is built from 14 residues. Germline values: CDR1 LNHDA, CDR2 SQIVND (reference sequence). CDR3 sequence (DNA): TGTGCCAGTAGTATAGCGGGGGGTGGCGGGGAGCTGTTTTTT. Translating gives CASSIAGGGGELFF.

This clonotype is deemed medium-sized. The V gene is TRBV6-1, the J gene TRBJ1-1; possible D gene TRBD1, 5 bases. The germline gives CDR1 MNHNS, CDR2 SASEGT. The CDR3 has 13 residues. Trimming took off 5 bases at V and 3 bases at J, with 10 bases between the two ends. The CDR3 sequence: CASSSLGDTEAFF. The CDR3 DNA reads TGTGCCAGCAGTTCGTTAGGGGACACTGAAGCTTTCTTT.

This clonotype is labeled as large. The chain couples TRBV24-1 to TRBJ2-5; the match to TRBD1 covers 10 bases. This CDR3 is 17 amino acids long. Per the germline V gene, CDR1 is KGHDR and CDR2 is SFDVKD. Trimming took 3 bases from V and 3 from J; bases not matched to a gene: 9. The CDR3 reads CATSDRASGQGKETQYF. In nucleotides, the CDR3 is TGTGCCACCAGTGATCGAGCTTCGGGACAGGGGAAAGAGACCCAGTACTTC.

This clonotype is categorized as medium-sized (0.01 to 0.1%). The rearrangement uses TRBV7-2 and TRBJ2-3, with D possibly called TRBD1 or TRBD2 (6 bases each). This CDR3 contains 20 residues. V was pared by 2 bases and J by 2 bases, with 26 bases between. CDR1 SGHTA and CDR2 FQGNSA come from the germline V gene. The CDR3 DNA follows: TGTGCCAGCAGCTTACCCAGGATTCCTCGCCCGGGGGCCCCCACAGATACGCAGTATTTT. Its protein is CASSLPRIPRPGAPTDTQYF.

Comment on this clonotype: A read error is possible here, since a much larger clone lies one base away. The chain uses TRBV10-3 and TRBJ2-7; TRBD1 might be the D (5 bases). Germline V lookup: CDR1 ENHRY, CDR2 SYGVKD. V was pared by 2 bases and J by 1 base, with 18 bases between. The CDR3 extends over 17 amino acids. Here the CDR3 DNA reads TGTGCCATCAGTGAGGGACAAGTAGGGTTGGGTTCCTACGAGCAGTACTTC. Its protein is CAISEGQVGLGSYEQYF.

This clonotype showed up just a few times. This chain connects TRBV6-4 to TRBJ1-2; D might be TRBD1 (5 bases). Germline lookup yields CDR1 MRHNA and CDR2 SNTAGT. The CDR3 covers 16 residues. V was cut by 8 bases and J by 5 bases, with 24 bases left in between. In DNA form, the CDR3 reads TGTGCCAGCCCCGTCAGGGAGATCTACTCCCGGTATGGCTACACCTTC. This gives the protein CASPVREIYSRYGYTF.

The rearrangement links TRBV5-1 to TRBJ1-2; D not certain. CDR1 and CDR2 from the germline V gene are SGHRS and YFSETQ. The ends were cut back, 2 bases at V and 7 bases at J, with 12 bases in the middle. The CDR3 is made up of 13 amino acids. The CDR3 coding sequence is TGCGCCAGCAGCTTAAGCCCGGAAACTGGCTACACCTTC. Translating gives CASSLSPETGYTF.

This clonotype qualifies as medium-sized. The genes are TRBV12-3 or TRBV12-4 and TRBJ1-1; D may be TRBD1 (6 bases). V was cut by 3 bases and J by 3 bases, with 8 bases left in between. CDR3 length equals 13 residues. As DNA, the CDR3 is TGTGCCAGCAGTTTGGCAGGGGACACTGAAGCTTTCTTT. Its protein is CASSLAGDTEAFF.